The 24 T cell receptor beta chains given below trace back to one sample, sequenced in a study of human versus mouse CDR3 diversity and MHC coevolution. Produced via immunoSEQ multiplex PCR; TCRdb's table is partial and in-frame only. Among 60,000 or so clones listed, 94% were seen once. The sample consisted of naive CD4+ T cells from blood. Subset of the sample: CD45RO-negative CD62L-positive naive CD4 T cells. These TCRs come from a person between 55 and 69 years old in good health.

The rearrangement uses TRBV5-1 and TRBJ1-3; no clear D. The CDR3 length is 15 residues. The ends were cut back, 1 base at V and 2 bases at J, with 10 bases in the middle. Germline-derived CDR1 and CDR2 are SGHRS and YFSETQ. Written as DNA, the CDR3 is TGCGCCAGCAGCTTGACACCCCAGGCTGGAAACACCATATATTTT. Translated: CASSLTPQAGNTIYF.

The chain uses TRBV5-1 and TRBJ2-1, with a weak D call TRBD1 (7 bases). V lost 3 bases and J 7 bases, leaving 17 bases between the germline ends. Germline V gene lookup returns CDR1 SGHRS and CDR2 YFSETQ. This CDR3 is 15 amino acids long. This chain's CDR3 is CASSSQGGQVNEQFF. CDR3 DNA sequence: TGCGCCAGCAGCTCGCAGGGGGGTCAAGTGAATGAGCAGTTCTTC.

The J gene is TRBJ2-7, the V gene TRBV9, with D maybe TRBD1 (6 bases). Trimming removed 0 bases at V and 3 bases at J, with 10 bases between. CDR1 is SGDLS, CDR2 YYNGEE, per germline. The CDR3 runs 14 residues. In DNA form, the CDR3 reads TGTGCCAGCAGCGTAGGGGACACGAACTACGAGCAGTACTTC. It yields the protein CASSVGDTNYEQYF.

V gene TRBV5-1 combines with J gene TRBJ1-5, with D possibly matching TRBD1 (6 bases). The CDR3 contains 14 residues. V lost 4 bases and J lost 4, with 12 bases in between. Germline V CDR1 and CDR2: SGHRS, YFSETQ. In nucleotides, the CDR3 is TGCGCCAGCAGCCAAGGGGGGGGTAATCAGCCCCAGCATTTT. Translation: CASSQGGGNQPQHF.

The V and J genes are TRBV6-1 and TRBJ2-3; D gene uncertain. Germline V gene data show CDR1 as MNHNS and CDR2 as SASEGT. CDR3 length equals 13 residues. DNA for the CDR3: TGTGTCACTTCTTCCTCTAGCACAGATACGCAGTATTTT. Encoded protein: CVTSSSSTDTQYF.

The CDR3 here is CASSPFFSNQPQHF. The CDR3 DNA sequence: TGCGCCAGCAGCCCGTTTTTTTCCAATCAGCCCCAGCATTTT. V is TRBV4-1 and J is TRBJ1-5; D is uncertain. V lost 4 bases and J lost 3, with 10 bases in between. This CDR3 region has 14 residues. Looked up from germline, CDR1 is MGHRA and CDR2 is YSYEKL.

This chain connects TRBV29-1 to TRBJ2-3; unclear D gene. The length of the CDR3 is 12 residues. The V end was cut by 7 bases, the J end by 2 bases, with 10 bases between. Germline CDR1 and CDR2: SQVTM and ANQGSEA. The CDR3 reads CSEREATDTQYF. CDR3 in DNA: TGCAGCGAACGTGAGGCCACAGATACGCAGTATTTT.

This chain connects TRBV7-9 to TRBJ1-5, with 8 bases identical to TRBD1. Germline V gene sequence: CDR1 SEHNR, CDR2 FQNEAQ (reference sequence). V lost 2 bases and J lost 4; bases outside the gene matches: 10. This CDR3 is built from 17 residues. DNA of the CDR3: TGTGCCAGCAGCTTACGCTCAGACAGGGGAGGGAATCAGCCCCAGCATTTT. Translation: CASSLRSDRGGNQPQHF.

This clone was seen a single time. The DNA for the CDR3 is TGCGCCAGCAGCAACCCCGCGACAGAAGCAGAGACCCAGTACTTC. The encoded protein is CASSNPATEAETQYF. The chain couples TRBV5-1 to TRBJ2-5, with TRBD1 as a possible D gene (5 bases). Trimming removed 4 bases at V and 4 bases at J, with 17 bases between. This CDR3 contains 15 residues. CDR1 and CDR2 from the germline V gene are SGHRS and YFSETQ.

The chain combines TRBV4-2 with TRBJ2-7; perhaps TRBD2 as D (6 bases). The DNA end favors TRBJ2-5, so the J call may be wrong. CDR3 length: 16 residues. CDR1 and CDR2 (germline): LGHNA, YNFKEQ. Written as DNA, the CDR3 is TGTGCCAGCAGCCAAGCTTGGGAGTATGGGGGAGGGACCCAGTACTTC. It codes for CASSQAWEYGGGTQYF.

The chain carries TRBV5-1 and TRBJ2-1; D perhaps matches TRBD2 (5 bases). Per the germline V gene, CDR1 is SGHRS and CDR2 is YFSETQ. The V and J ends lost 0 bases and 3 bases respectively, with 10 bases between them. The CDR3 contains 15 residues. The CDR3 loop reads CASSLGFAGYNEQFF. Here the CDR3 DNA reads TGCGCCAGCAGCTTGGGGTTTGCGGGCTACAATGAGCAGTTCTTC.

The gene calls are TRBV5-1 and TRBJ2-1, with 7 bases aligning to TRBD2. Looked up from germline, CDR1 is SGHRS and CDR2 is YFSETQ. Trimming removed 4 bases from V and 6 bases from J; junction bases left unmatched: 13. This CDR3 has 16 residues. This CDR3 is CASSHISGTSGNEQFF. In DNA form, the CDR3 reads TGCGCCAGCAGCCATATAAGCGGGACTTCCGGCAATGAGCAGTTCTTC.

The chain links TRBV6-6 to TRBJ2-2; D is possibly TRBD2 (6 bases). Looked up from germline, CDR1 is MNHNY and CDR2 is SVGAGI (reference sequence). The CDR3 spans 16 residues. V lost 2 bases and J lost 0, with 10 bases in between. This chain's CDR3 is CASSYLGGSNTGELFF. CDR3 bases: TGTGCCAGCAGTTACCTCGGGGGTTCGAACACCGGGGAGCTGTTTTTT.

This chain connects TRBV2 to TRBJ2-7; 8 nucleotides agree with TRBD2. Germline V CDR1 and CDR2: SNHLY, FYNNEI. J was trimmed by 1 base and V by 7 bases; bases with no gene match: 0. The CDR3 has 12 amino acids. CDR3 loop: CASTSGSYEQYF. The CDR3 DNA is TGTGCCAGCACTAGCGGGTCCTACGAGCAGTACTTC.

Here the CDR3 reads CASSSPWTVPTQYF. CDR3 nucleotides: TGTGCCAGCAGCTCCCCGTGGACAGTTCCAACGCAGTATTTT. J is TRBJ2-3 and V is TRBV11-3; D is possibly TRBD1 (6 bases). The length of the CDR3 is 14 residues. V was cut by 4 bases and J by 9 bases, with 17 bases left in between. Germline lookup yields CDR1 SGHNT and CDR2 YENEEA.

A single count supports this clone. The chain carries TRBV9 and TRBJ2-1, with 9 bases that match TRBD2. Losses at the gene ends were 1 base for V and 2 bases for J; bases not matched to a gene: 13. Germline CDR1 SGDLS, CDR2 YYNGEE. The CDR3 covers 19 residues. The CDR3 DNA sequence: TGTGCCAGCAGCGTAAGACCGGGTGGGGCGGGAGGGCCCTACAATGAGCAGTTCTTC. It translates to CASSVRPGGAGGPYNEQFF.

This chain links TRBV9 with TRBJ2-2; 14 bases agree with TRBD2. Losses at the gene ends were 4 bases for V and 1 base for J; bases not matched to a gene: 9. CDR3 length: 19 amino acids. Germline V gives CDR1 SGDLS, CDR2 YYNGEE. CDR3 loop: CASSLYGTSGGLNTGELFF. Written as DNA, the CDR3 is TGTGCCAGCAGCCTCTACGGGACTAGCGGGGGATTGAACACCGGGGAGCTGTTTTTT.

The chain uses TRBV27 and TRBJ2-3, with 10 bases identical to TRBD1. This CDR3 region has 14 residues. Trimming at V came to 6 bases and at J to 4 bases, leaving 4 bases not matched to a gene. Per the germline V gene, CDR1 is MNHEY and CDR2 is SMNVEV (reference sequence). The CDR3 DNA reads as TGTGCCAGCAGCCACGGACAGGGGGCAGATACGCAGTATTTT. This sequence encodes CASSHGQGADTQYF.

The chain has TRBV11-2 and TRBJ2-1, with D unclear. The V end lost 5 bases, the J end lost 7 bases, and 3 bases lay between the germline ends. Germline CDR1 SGHAT, CDR2 FQNNGV. This CDR3 comprises 10 residues. The CDR3 reads CASSRNEQFF. For the CDR3, the DNA is TGTGCCAGCAGCCGGAATGAGCAGTTCTTC.

The V call is TRBV9, the J call TRBJ2-3, with 13 bases matching TRBD2. CDR1 is SGDLS and CDR2 is YYNGEE in the germline V gene. The CDR3 extends over 17 amino acids. V shed 3 bases and J 2 bases; nucleotides not matched to a gene: 6. Written as DNA, the CDR3 is TGTGCCAGCAGCGGAGGGACTAGCGGGACCTACACAGATACGCAGTATTTT. Translation gives CASSGGTSGTYTDTQYF.

J is TRBJ2-5 and V is TRBV21-1; TRBD1 reflects the table's D call only, with no check against the DNA. TRBV21-1 is listed as a pseudogene. The CDR3 has 14 residues. The CDR3 region is CASPDRGLGETQYF. The CDR3 DNA sequence: TGTGCCAGCCCGGACAGGGGGCTAGGAGAGACCCAGTACTTC.

The gene calls are TRBV30 and TRBJ1-3; 8 bases align to TRBD1. This CDR3 has 16 residues. J gave up 0 bases and V 3 bases, and 7 bases lay outside the gene matches. The germline gives CDR1 GTSNPN, CDR2 SVGIG (reference sequence). The CDR3 nucleotides are TGTGCCTGGAGCTCTGCAGGGGGCTCCTCTGGAAACACCATATATTTT. This codes for CAWSSAGGSSGNTIYF.

The J gene is TRBJ1-1, the V gene TRBV5-8; D is undetermined. Per germline, CDR1 SGHTS and CDR2 YDEGEE. Between the trimmed V and J ends, which lost 3 bases and 1 base, there was a span of 7 bases. CDR3 length: 13 amino acids. The CDR3 region is CASSSKPNTEAFF. CDR3 nucleotides: TGTGCCAGCAGCTCCAAGCCGAACACTGAAGCTTTCTTT.

The chain carries TRBV2 and TRBJ2-3, with no clear D. V dropped 0 bases and J dropped 0 bases, with 10 bases sitting between them. This CDR3 is built from 16 residues. Germline CDR1 SNHLY, CDR2 FYNNEI. The CDR3 reads CASSEARGPSTDTQYF. The CDR3 DNA follows: TGTGCCAGCAGTGAAGCGAGAGGTCCAAGCACAGATACGCAGTATTTT.